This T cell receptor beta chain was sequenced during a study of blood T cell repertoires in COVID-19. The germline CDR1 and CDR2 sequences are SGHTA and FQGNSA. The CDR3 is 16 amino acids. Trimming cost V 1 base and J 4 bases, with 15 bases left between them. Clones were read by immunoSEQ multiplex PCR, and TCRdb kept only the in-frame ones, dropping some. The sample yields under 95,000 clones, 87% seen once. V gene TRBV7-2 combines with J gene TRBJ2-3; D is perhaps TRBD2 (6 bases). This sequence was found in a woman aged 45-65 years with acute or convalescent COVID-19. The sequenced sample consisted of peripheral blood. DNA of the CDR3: TGTGCCAGCAGCTTAGTGTCGACTAGTCTGGCAGATACGCAGTATTTT. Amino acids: CASSLVSTSLADTQYF.